Below, 19 T cell receptor beta chains from the same sample are listed, as sequenced in a study of T-cell reconstitution after alpha-beta-depleted transplantation in children. Preparation of the TCRbeta library used unique molecular identifiers. TCRdb re-called the PCR reads with MiXCR, one entry per CDR3 protein. The table includes approximately 400,000 distinct CDR3 sequences, roughly a tenth detected once. The specimen comprised PBMCs from the stem cell graft donor, sampled from the stem cell graft. These receptors all come from a human donor who donated a stem cell graft to a child with acute myeloid leukemia.

This clonotype was detected only a few times. This sequence joins TRBV27 and TRBJ2-7, with D perhaps matching TRBD2 (6 bases). The CDR3 spans 15 residues. Germline V gene sequence: CDR1 MNHEY, CDR2 SMNVEV (reference sequence). V gave up 1 base and J gave up 4 bases, with 14 bases separating them. CDR3 sequence: CASSLYGGEDYEQYV. CDR3 DNA sequence: TGTGCCAGCAGTTTATATGGCGGGGAGGATTACGAGCAGTACGTC.

V and J are TRBV25-1 and TRBJ2-2; 10 bases are a match to TRBD1. V trimming: 2 bases; J trimming: 2 bases; junction bases outside the gene matches: 11. The CDR3 is made up of 19 amino acids. Germline CDR1 and CDR2: MGHDK and SYGVNS. The CDR3, as DNA: TGTGCCAGCAGTGAAATGGGGACAGGGGAAAGTATAAACACCGGGGAGCTGTTTTTT. Amino acid sequence: CASSEMGTGESINTGELFF. Together with reference TRBV25-1 and TRBJ2-2, the CDR3 gives the full variable domain: EADIYQTPRYLVIGTGKKITLECSQTMGHDKMYWYQQDPGMELHLIHYSYGVNSTEKGDLSSESTVSRIRTEHFPLTLESARPSHTSQYLCASSEMGTGESINTGELFFGEGSRLTVL.

In regard to this clonotype: A read error may produce the germline difference seen at one junction end. CDR3 DNA: TGTGACAGCAGCTTCGTTAGGGGGCGGGACATTGAAGCTTTCTTT. It codes for CDSSFVRGRDIEAFF. The chain is built from TRBV11-1 and TRBJ1-1, with 7 bases lining up with TRBD1. The CDR3 is 15 amino acids. Per the germline V gene, CDR1 is SGHAT and CDR2 is FQDESV (reference sequence).

This clonotype was counted a few times. This chain joins TRBV24-1 and TRBJ2-1; D is tentatively TRBD1 or TRBD2 (5 bases each). CDR3 length: 12 residues. The V gene lost 3 bases and the J gene lost 10 bases, with 9 bases spanning the gap. Germline V lookup: CDR1 KGHDR, CDR2 SFDVKD. The CDR3 DNA reads as TGTGCCACCAGTGATCCGGGACGGGAGCAGTTCTTC. It yields the protein CATSDPGREQFF.

This chain links TRBV3-1 with TRBJ2-7; TRBD2 matches 10 bases. The CDR3 spans 19 residues. The J segment lost 0 bases and the V segment lost 4 bases, leaving 15 bases of the junction unmatched. Germline V gene sequence: CDR1 LGHDT, CDR2 YNNKEL (reference sequence). CDR3 nucleotides: TGTGCCAGCAGCCCCACAGAGACTAGCGGGTGGGGGGACTCCTACGAGCAGTACTTC. It yields the protein CASSPTETSGWGDSYEQYF.

The genes are TRBV7-2 and TRBJ2-1, with TRBD2 as a possible D gene (7 bases). Per germline, CDR1 SGHTA and CDR2 FQGNSA. The V end was cut by 1 base, the J end by 7 bases, with 14 bases between. The CDR3 covers 15 residues. This chain's CDR3 is CASSLGNRGGNEQFF. For the CDR3, the DNA is TGTGCCAGCAGCTTAGGGAATAGGGGGGGGAATGAGCAGTTCTTC.

This clonotype appeared a few times. The chain has TRBV28 and TRBJ2-7; 15 bases are a match to TRBD2. V shed 5 bases and J 6 bases; nucleotides not matched to a gene: 8. The germline V gene encodes CDR1 MDHEN and CDR2 SYDVKM. This CDR3 has 16 amino acids. CDR3 sequence: CASSLGLAGGPFEQYV. CDR3 in DNA: TGTGCCAGCAGTCTCGGACTAGCGGGGGGGCCGTTCGAGCAGTACGTC.

The chain carries TRBV3-1 and TRBJ2-2; D remains unclear. The germline CDR1 and CDR2 sequences are LGHDT and YNNKEL (reference sequence). The V end was cut by 2 bases, the J end by 0 bases, with 10 bases between. The CDR3 runs 16 residues. The CDR3 DNA reads TGTGCCAGCAGCCAAACCTCAGGAGCGAACACCGGGGAGCTGTTTTTT. Its translation is CASSQTSGANTGELFF.

The sample holds a few counts of this clonotype. The V and J genes are TRBV6-5 and TRBJ2-6, with 12 bases aligning to TRBD2. V lost 0 bases, J lost 2 bases, and 2 bases stayed unmatched. Germline CDR1 reads MNHEY; CDR2 reads SVGAGI. CDR3 length equals 18 residues. The CDR3 region is CASSYSASGGAGANVLTF. The CDR3, as DNA: TGTGCCAGCAGTTACTCGGCTAGCGGGGGGGCTGGGGCCAACGTCCTGACTTTC.

This clonotype was seen repeatedly, ten times or more. This chain joins TRBV29-1 and TRBJ2-5; D is unresolved. Germline CDR1 reads SQVTM; CDR2 reads ANQGSEA. This CDR3 has 13 residues. Trimming cost V 3 bases and J 5 bases, with 13 bases left between them. CDR3 nucleotide sequence: TGCAGCGTTGATTGGCTTTTTGGTGAGACCCAGTACTTC. Protein sequence: CSVDWLFGETQYF.

Many counts were recorded for this clonotype. The rearrangement links TRBV6-1 to TRBJ2-5; the match to TRBD2 covers 12 bases. Trimming took 4 bases from V and 1 from J; bases not matched to a gene: 4. The CDR3 has 16 amino acids. Per the germline V gene, CDR1 is MNHNS and CDR2 is SASEGT. In DNA form, the CDR3 reads TGTGCCAGCAGTGGTTTGACTAGCGGGGGCCAAGAGACCCAGTACTTC. Translating gives CASSGLTSGGQETQYF.

This clonotype was found many times. The V and J genes are TRBV7-9 and TRBJ1-6; the D gene is possibly TRBD1 (6 bases). The CDR3 runs to 14 residues. The germline V gene has CDR1 SEHNR and CDR2 FQNEAQ (reference sequence). V lost 5 bases, J lost 14 bases, and 19 bases lay in between. The CDR3: CASSLEGGAGALHF. For the CDR3, the DNA is TGTGCCAGCAGCCTAGAGGGGGGAGCCGGAGCCCTCCACTTT.

This clonotype was observed a few times. The chain has TRBV29-1 and TRBJ2-3; D may be TRBD1 (6 bases). V lost 4 bases and J 2 bases, leaving 13 bases between the germline ends. Germline values: CDR1 SQVTM, CDR2 ANQGSEA. The CDR3 consists of 14 residues. CDR3 sequence (DNA): TGCAGCGTTGGGGTCAGGGGAAACACAGATACGCAGTATTTT. This gives the protein CSVGVRGNTDTQYF.

The chain combines TRBV3-1 with TRBJ2-1, with 9 positions matching TRBD2. Trimming cost V 8 bases and J 5 bases; bases outside gene matches: 4. CDR3 length: 13 amino acids. CDR1 is LGHDT and CDR2 is YNNKEL in the germline V gene (reference sequence). The chain's CDR3 is CASAPSGNNEQFF. The CDR3 nucleotides read TGTGCCAGCGCACCTAGCGGGAACAATGAGCAGTTCTTC.

This clonotype was picked up a small number of times. This sequence joins TRBV20-1 and TRBJ2-2; 7 bases map to TRBD1. Germline CDR1 and CDR2: DFQATT and SNEGSKA (reference sequence). The CDR3 runs 13 residues. Losses at the gene ends were 5 bases for V and 3 bases for J; bases not matched to a gene: 3. CDR3 residues: CSAPDRDTGELFF. The CDR3 bases are TGCAGTGCTCCAGACAGGGACACCGGGGAGCTGTTTTTT.

At least ten counts were recorded for this clonotype. V usage is TRBV20-1 and J usage is TRBJ2-5, with D perhaps TRBD2 (6 bases). The CDR3 is 14 residues long. V was cut by 5 bases and J by 2 bases, with 15 bases left in between. In germline, CDR1 is DFQATT, CDR2 SNEGSKA (reference sequence). The CDR3 protein is CSAPVGGPQETQYF. CDR3 nucleotide sequence: TGCAGTGCTCCGGTGGGGGGACCACAAGAGACCCAGTACTTC.

This clonotype has a handful of counts. The chain combines TRBV7-3 with TRBJ1-1; D is perhaps TRBD1 (6 bases). This CDR3 contains 15 residues. Trimming took off 4 bases at V and 1 base at J, with 13 bases between the two ends. CDR1 is SGHTA, CDR2 FQGTGA, per germline. For the CDR3, the DNA is TGTGCCAGCAGCTCCCGCCCGGGACAGAACACTGAAGCTTTCTTT. It yields the protein CASSSRPGQNTEAFF.

This chain uses TRBV20-1 with TRBJ2-3; 12 bases match TRBD2. The junction had 11 bases not matched to a gene; V was cut back by 0 bases and J by 1 base. The CDR3 has 19 residues. Germline V gene sequence: CDR1 DFQATT, CDR2 SNEGSKA (reference sequence). CDR3 in amino acids: CSARDSLAGGPGGTDTQYF. The CDR3 DNA sequence: TGCAGTGCTAGAGATTCTCTAGCGGGAGGGCCGGGAGGCACAGATACGCAGTATTTT.

This clonotype turned up a few times. The chain is built from TRBV12-3 or TRBV12-4 and TRBJ2-3, with 10 positions matching TRBD2. Unmatched junction bases numbered 10, after V lost 7 bases and J lost 6 bases. This CDR3 region has 15 residues. The CDR3 loop is CASNLLAGGSDTQYF. The CDR3 coding sequence is TGTGCCAGCAACCTGTTAGCGGGGGGATCCGATACGCAGTATTTT.